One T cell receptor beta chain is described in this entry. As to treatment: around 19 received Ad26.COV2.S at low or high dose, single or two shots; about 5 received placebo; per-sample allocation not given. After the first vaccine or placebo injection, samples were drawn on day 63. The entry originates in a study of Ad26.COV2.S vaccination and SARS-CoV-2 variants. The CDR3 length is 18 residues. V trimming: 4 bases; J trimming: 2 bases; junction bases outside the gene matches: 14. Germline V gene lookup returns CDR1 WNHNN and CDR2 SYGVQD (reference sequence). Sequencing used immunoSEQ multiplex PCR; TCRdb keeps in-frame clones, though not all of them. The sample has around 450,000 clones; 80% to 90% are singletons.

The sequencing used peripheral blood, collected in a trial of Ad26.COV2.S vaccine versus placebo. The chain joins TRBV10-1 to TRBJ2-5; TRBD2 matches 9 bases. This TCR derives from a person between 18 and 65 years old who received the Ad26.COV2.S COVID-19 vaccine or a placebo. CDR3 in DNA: TGCGCCAGCAGTGGAGGGTGGGGTAGACTAGCGGCACAAGAGACCCAGTACTTC. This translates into CASSGGWGRLAAQETQYF.